This T cell receptor (beta chain) came from a study of blood T cell repertoires in COVID-19. Sequencing used immunoSEQ multiplex PCR; TCRdb keeps in-frame clones, though not all of them. The data hold 150,000 or so clones, with around 80% observed a single time. The sample was PBMCs or T cells enriched from blood (not recorded which). The TCR sequence derives from a man in his forties who had recovered from COVID-19.

CDR3 DNA: TGCAGCTCTTCGGGGGGCGCGACAGATACGCAGTATTTT. Translated, it gives CSSSGGATDTQYF. V usage is TRBV29-1 and J usage is TRBJ2-3; D is possibly TRBD2 (7 bases). Trimming removed 8 bases at V and 3 bases at J, with 15 bases between. Germline V gene sequence: CDR1 SQVTM, CDR2 ANQGSEA. This CDR3 spans 13 amino acids.